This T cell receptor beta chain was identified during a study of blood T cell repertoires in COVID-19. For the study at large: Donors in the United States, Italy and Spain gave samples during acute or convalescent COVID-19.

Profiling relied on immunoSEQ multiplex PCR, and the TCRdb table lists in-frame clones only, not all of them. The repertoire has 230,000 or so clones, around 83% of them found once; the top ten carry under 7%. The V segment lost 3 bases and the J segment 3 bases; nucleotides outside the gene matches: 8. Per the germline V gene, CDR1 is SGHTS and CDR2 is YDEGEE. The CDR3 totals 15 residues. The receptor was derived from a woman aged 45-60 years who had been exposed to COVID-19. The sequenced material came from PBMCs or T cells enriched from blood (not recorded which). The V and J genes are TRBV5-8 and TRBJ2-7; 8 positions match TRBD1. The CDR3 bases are TGTGCCAGCAGCTCATCAATAGGACAGGGCTACGAGCAGTACTTC. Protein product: CASSSSIGQGYEQYF. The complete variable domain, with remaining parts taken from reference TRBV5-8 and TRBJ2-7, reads EAGVTQSPTHLIKTRGQQATLRCSPISGHTSVYWYQQALGLGLQFLLWYDEGEERNRGNFPPRFSGRQFPNYSSELNVNALELEDSALYLCASSSSIGQGYEQYFGPGTRLTVT.